Below are 8 T cell receptor beta chains sequenced from a single sample in a study of CD4 T cells in relation to SARS-CoV-2 and coronaviruses. The antigens of these receptors remain unknown. Profiled with immunoSEQ multiplex PCR; TCRdb holds only in-frame clones, not every one. The sample yields some 21,000 clones, almost 75% seen once. The unexposed donors gave CD4+ T cells in about 2011-2018, prior to COVID-19. CD4+ T cells were isolated from the cells after nine to eleven days of culture. Material: CD4+ T cells from PBMCs, cultured in vitro. These receptors all come from a human donor in good health.

This clone was picked up a small number of times. The V gene is TRBV5-1, the J gene TRBJ2-2; D is unclear. Trimming removed 3 bases at V and 5 bases at J, with 8 bases between. Germline CDR1 and CDR2: SGHRS and YFSETQ. This CDR3 comprises 13 residues. CDR3 nucleotide sequence: TGCGCCAGCAGCTACCGTCCGACCGGGGAGCTGTTTTTT. This codes for CASSYRPTGELFF. Drawing the rest from reference TRBV5-1 and TRBJ2-2, the complete variable domain is KAGVTQTPRYLIKTRGQQVTLSCSPISGHRSVSWYQQTPGQGLQFLFEYFSETQRNKGNFPGRFSGRQFSNSRSEMNVSTLELGDSALYLCASSYRPTGELFFGEGSRLTVL.

This clone was detected only a few times. V gene TRBV5-5 combines with J gene TRBJ1-6; D is unresolved. This CDR3 contains 16 residues. V was shortened by 5 bases and J by 6 bases, with 18 bases between the two germline ends. CDR1 and CDR2 (germline): SGHKS, YYEKEE (reference sequence). CDR3 in DNA: TGTGCCAGCAGTCGGGCAGCTGGGGAACGTAATTCACCCCTCCACTTT. Translating it yields CASSRAAGERNSPLHF.

This clone has only one observation. The chain recombines TRBV5-1 with TRBJ2-5, with 8 bases aligning to TRBD1. The germline gives CDR1 SGHRS, CDR2 YFSETQ. This CDR3 spans 15 amino acids. The V and J ends lost 0 bases and 5 bases, in that order; junction bases with no gene match: 6. DNA of the CDR3: TGCGCCAGCAGCTTGGGATGGACAGGGTTGGAGACCCAGTACTTC. This gives the protein CASSLGWTGLETQYF.

The chain combines TRBV4-3 with TRBJ2-5; D is perhaps TRBD1 or TRBD2 (5 bases each). Per the germline V gene, CDR1 is LGHNA and CDR2 is YSLEER. V dropped 0 bases and J dropped 5 bases, with 13 bases sitting between them. This CDR3 contains 15 residues. The DNA of the CDR3 is TGCGCCAGCAGCCAAGATTGGACGGGGCCCGAGACCCAGTACTTC. Translating gives CASSQDWTGPETQYF.

The chain couples TRBV6-4 to TRBJ2-1, with TRBD1 matching 7 bases. The length of the CDR3 is 13 residues. Trimming cost V 4 bases and J 6 bases; bases outside gene matches: 3. The germline CDR1 and CDR2 sequences are MRHNA and SNTAGT. The chain's CDR3 is CASSAGQRNEQFF. The CDR3 DNA follows: TGTGCCAGCAGTGCGGGACAGCGCAATGAGCAGTTCTTC.

This chain links TRBV5-1 with TRBJ2-3; 8 nucleotides match TRBD1. Germline V gives CDR1 SGHRS, CDR2 YFSETQ. The V gene end was trimmed by 2 bases and the J gene end by 3 bases; junction bases not matched to a gene: 8. The CDR3 contains 16 residues. As DNA, the CDR3 is TGCGCCAGCAGCTTTCCCGGACAGGGTGTTACAGATACGCAGTATTTT. It yields the protein CASSFPGQGVTDTQYF.

The chain couples TRBV5-1 to TRBJ1-6, with a weak D call TRBD1 (5 bases). The germline V gene encodes CDR1 SGHRS and CDR2 YFSETQ. Trimming took 7 bases from V and 5 from J, leaving 13 bases between them. CDR3 length equals 14 residues. The CDR3 loop reads CASLFRRDNSPLHF. The DNA for the CDR3 is TGCGCCAGCCTTTTCCGCAGGGATAATTCACCCCTCCACTTT.

This clone was seen once. The chain employs TRBV6-2 or TRBV6-3 and TRBJ1-1, with 7 bases lining up with TRBD1. V gave up 2 bases and J gave up 4 bases; unmatched junction bases: 4. Per the germline V gene, CDR1 is MNHEY and CDR2 is SVGEGT. The CDR3 contains 14 residues. CDR3 DNA sequence: TGTGCCAGCAGTTACGTCGCAGGGGGCACTGAAGCTTTCTTT. This gives the protein CASSYVAGGTEAFF.